This T cell receptor (beta chain) was obtained from a study of identifying expanded T cells in peripheral blood. Whole-study results and caveats: Differentially abundant clones: roughly 1.2 between replicates, approximately 15 at about two weeks, less than 20 at four.

CDR3 size: 11 residues. Germline V CDR1 and CDR2: SGHRS, YFSETQ. Trimming removed 4 bases at V and 8 bases at J, with 9 bases between. During the collection period, no donor immune events like infections were recorded. The repertoire was sequenced with immunoSEQ multiplex PCR; TCRdb's copy has only in-frame clones and lacks some. The table has 65,000 to 95,000 clones, about 90% seen once; the top ten hold roughly 7.7%. With regard to this clone: Antigen specificity is unknown.

The chain links TRBV5-1 to TRBJ1-1, with a possible D match to TRBD1 (5 bases). This receptor was obtained from a person aged 18-70 years in good health. Sequenced sample: blood. The CDR3: CASSAGIEAFF. The CDR3 nucleotides are TGCGCCAGCAGCGCAGGGATAGAAGCTTTCTTT.